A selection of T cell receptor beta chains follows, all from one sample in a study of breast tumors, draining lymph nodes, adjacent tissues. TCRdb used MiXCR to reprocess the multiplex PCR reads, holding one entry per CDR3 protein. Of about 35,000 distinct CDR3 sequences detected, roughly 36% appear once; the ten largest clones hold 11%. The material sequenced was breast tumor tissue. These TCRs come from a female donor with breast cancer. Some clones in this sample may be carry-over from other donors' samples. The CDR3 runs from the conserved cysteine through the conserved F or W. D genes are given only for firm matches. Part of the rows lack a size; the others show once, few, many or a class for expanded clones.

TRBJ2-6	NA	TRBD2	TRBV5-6	TGTGCCAGCAGCTTTGACTTAGGACTAGCGGGAGAATTTACTGGGGCCAACGTCCTGACTTTC	CASSFDLGLAGEFTGANVLTF
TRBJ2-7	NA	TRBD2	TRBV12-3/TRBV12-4	TGTGCCAGCAGTTTGGCAGCGGGAGGAGGCGAGCAGTACTTC	CASSLAAGGGEQYF
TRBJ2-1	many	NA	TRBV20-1	TGCAGTGCTAGGCCCCCCAAGGGTAGGAACAATGAGCAGTTCTTC	CSARPPKGRNNEQFF
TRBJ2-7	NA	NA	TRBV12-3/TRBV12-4	TGTGCCAGCAGGCGCCACGGGGGCGGGAGCTCCTACGAGCAGTACTTC	CASRRHGGGSSYEQYF
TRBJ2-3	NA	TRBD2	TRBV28	TGTGCCAGCAGTTTTCTTCGGAGACTAGCCCAGTATTTT	CASSFLRRLAQYF
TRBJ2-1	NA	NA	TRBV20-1	TGCAGTGCACCCCACGGGACTCTGGGTGAGCAGTTCTTC	CSAPHGTLGEQFF
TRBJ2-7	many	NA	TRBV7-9	TGTGCCAGCAGCCCATACGGCTACGAGCAGTACTTC	CASSPYGYEQYF
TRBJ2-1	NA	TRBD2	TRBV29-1	TGCAGCGTGCCCAGGACTAGCGGGACCTACAATGAGCAGTTCTTC	CSVPRTSGTYNEQFF
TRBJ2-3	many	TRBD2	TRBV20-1	TGCAGTGCTAGAGATTGGGCTAGCGGGGGGTCTGGGGATACGCAGTATTTT	CSARDWASGGSGDTQYF
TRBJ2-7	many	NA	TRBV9	TGTGCCAGCAGCGGGGTCGGGACGTCCCGCGAGCAGTACTTC	CASSGVGTSREQYF
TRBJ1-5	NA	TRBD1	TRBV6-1	TGTGCCAGCACCAGAGACAGGGGGCTTCAGCCCCAGCATTTT	CASTRDRGLQPQHF
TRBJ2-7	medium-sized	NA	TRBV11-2	TGTGCCAGCAGCTTAGCAGGGTTTGGTGGCTACGAGCAGTACTTC	CASSLAGFGGYEQYF
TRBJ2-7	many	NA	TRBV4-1	TGCGCCAGCAGCCCCAAGCTTAGAGGTGTCAAGGGAGGCTACGAGCAGTACTTC	CASSPKLRGVKGGYEQYF
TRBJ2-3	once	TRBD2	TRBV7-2	TGCGCCAGCAGTCAAACTAGCGGGAGTTTAGATACGCAGTATTTT	CASSQTSGSLDTQYF
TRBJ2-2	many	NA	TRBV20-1	TGCAGTGCTAGAGACCCTTCGGGAAGGACCGGGGAGCTGTTTTTT	CSARDPSGRTGELFF
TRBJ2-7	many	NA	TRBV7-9	TGTGCCAGCGGATACGAGGTGGGGGAGCAGTACTTC	CASGYEVGEQYF
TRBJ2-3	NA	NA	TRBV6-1	TGTGCCAGCAGTGACCAGGGAGCCGCAGGTACGCAGTATTTT	CASSDQGAAGTQYF
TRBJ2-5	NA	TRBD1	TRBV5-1	TGCGCCAGCAGCCCAGGGACAGGGGGGTTGAGAGAGACCCAGTACTTC	CASSPGTGGLRETQYF
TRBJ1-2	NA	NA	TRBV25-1	TGTGCCAGTGAAGGGAACGCCTATGGCTACACCTTC	CASEGNAYGYTF
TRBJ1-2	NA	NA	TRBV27	TGTGCCAGCAGTTTACGGGGAGGAGTTCAGGGCTACACCTTC	CASSLRGGVQGYTF
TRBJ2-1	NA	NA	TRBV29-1	TGCAGCGTTGAGGGATTTAACTCCGGCAATGAGCAGTTCTTC	CSVEGFNSGNEQFF
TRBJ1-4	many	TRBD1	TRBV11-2	TGTGCCAGCAGCTTGGGTGACAGGGATCATGAAAAACTGTTTTTT	CASSLGDRDHEKLFF
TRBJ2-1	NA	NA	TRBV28	TGTGCCAGCAGCGGACAGACGACTTTCAATGAGCAGTTCTTC	CASSGQTTFNEQFF
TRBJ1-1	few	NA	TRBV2	TGTGCCAGCAGTGGCTCAGGGGAGGTCACTGAAGCTTTCTTT	CASSGSGEVTEAFF